The sequence of this TCR beta chain was determined in a study of blood T cells in healthy people across ages. Alongside a J-beta primer mix, a sample-barcoded 5' primer served in a second PCR lasting roughly 7 to 12 cycles. MiXCR, run by TCRdb on the 5' RACE reads, gives a single entry per CDR3 protein. The sample includes about 720,000 distinct CDR3 sequences, 20% to 25% of them seen just once. These same data were also listed under a study on T cells of mothers and their children.

Sequenced input: blood. The source is a boy aged 10-17 years in good health.

The CDR3 protein is CASSFGAGGYGYTF. CDR3 coding DNA: TGTGCCAGCAGTTTTGGGGCAGGGGGCTATGGCTACACCTTC. This chain uses TRBV28 with TRBJ1-2, with 7 bases matching TRBD1. Unmatched junction bases numbered 5, after V lost 3 bases and J lost 4 bases. This CDR3 is built from 14 residues. Germline CDR1 and CDR2: MDHEN and SYDVKM.